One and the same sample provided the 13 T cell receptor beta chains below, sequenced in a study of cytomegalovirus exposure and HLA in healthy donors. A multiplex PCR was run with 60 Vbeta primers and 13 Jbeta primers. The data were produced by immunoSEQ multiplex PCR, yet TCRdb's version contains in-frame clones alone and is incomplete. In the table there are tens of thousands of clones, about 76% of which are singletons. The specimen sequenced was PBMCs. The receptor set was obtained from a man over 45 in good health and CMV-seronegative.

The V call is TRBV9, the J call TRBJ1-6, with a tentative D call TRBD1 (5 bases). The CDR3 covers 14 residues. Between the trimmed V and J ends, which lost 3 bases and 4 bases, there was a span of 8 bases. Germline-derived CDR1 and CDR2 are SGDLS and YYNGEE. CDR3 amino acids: CASSADTYNSPLHF. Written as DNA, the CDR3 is TGTGCCAGCAGCGCGGACACGTATAATTCACCCCTCCACTTT.

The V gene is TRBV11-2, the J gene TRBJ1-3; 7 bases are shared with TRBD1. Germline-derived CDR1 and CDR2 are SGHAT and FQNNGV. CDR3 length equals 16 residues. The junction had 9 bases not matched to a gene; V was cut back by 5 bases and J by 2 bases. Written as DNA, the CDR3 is TGTGCCAGCAGCCAAAACCTCGGGACAGCTGGAAACACCATATATTTT. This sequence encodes CASSQNLGTAGNTIYF.

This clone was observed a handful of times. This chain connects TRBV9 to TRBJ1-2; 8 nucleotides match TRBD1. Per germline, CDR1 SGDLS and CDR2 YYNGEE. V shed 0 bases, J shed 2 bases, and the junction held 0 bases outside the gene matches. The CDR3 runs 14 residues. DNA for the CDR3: TGTGCCAGCAGCGTAGGACAGGGGAACTATGGCTACACCTTC. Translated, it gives CASSVGQGNYGYTF.

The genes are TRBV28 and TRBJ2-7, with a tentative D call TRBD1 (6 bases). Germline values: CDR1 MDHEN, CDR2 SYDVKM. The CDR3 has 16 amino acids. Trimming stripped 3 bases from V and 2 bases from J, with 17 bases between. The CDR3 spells CASSFHLGTLTYEQYF. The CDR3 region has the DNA TGTGCCAGCAGTTTCCATCTGGGGACACTGACCTACGAGCAGTACTTC.

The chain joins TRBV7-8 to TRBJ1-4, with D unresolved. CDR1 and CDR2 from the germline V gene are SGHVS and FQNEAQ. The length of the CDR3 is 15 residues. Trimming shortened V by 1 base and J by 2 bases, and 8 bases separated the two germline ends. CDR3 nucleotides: TGTGCCAGCAGCTTAGGGGCTTTGACTAATGAAAAACTGTTTTTT. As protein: CASSLGALTNEKLFF.

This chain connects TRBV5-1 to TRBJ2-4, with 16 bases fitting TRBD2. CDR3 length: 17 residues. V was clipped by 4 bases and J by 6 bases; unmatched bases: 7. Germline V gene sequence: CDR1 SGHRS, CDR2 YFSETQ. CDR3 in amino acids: CASSPGLAGGAGNIQYF. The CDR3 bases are TGCGCCAGCAGCCCGGGACTAGCGGGGGGGGCCGGAAACATTCAGTACTTC.

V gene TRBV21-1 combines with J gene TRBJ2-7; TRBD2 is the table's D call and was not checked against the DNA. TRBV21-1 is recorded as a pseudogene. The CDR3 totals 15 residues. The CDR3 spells CASSNRGKDPYEQYF. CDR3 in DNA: TGTGCCAGCAGCAATCGGGGAAAAGACCCATACGAGCAGTACTTC.

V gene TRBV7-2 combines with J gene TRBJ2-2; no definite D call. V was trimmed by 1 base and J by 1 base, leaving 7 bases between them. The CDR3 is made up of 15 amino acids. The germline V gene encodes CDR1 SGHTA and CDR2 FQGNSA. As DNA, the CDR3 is TGTGCCAGCAGCTTAGTGTCCCAGAACACCGGGGAGCTGTTTTTT. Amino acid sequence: CASSLVSQNTGELFF.

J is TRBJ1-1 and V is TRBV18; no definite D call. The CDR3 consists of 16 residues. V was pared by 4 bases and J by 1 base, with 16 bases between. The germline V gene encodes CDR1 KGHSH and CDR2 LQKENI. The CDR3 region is CASSRSQPVANTEAFF. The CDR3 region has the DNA TGTGCCAGCTCACGATCCCAACCGGTTGCGAACACTGAAGCTTTCTTT.

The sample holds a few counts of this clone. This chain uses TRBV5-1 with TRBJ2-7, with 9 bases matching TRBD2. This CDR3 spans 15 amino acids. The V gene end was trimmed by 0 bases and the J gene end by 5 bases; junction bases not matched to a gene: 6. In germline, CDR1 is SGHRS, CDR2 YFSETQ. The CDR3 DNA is TGCGCCAGCAGCTTGGAGGTAGCGGGGGACCACGAGCAGTACTTC. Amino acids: CASSLEVAGDHEQYF.

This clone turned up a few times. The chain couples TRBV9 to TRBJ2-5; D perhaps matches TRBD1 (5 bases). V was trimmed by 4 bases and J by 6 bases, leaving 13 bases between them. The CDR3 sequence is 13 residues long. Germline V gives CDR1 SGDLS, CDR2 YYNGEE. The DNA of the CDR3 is TGTGCCAGCAGCTCCGGACACCCCAAGACCCAGTACTTC. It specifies CASSSGHPKTQYF. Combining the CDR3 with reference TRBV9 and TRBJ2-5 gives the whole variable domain DSGVTQTPKHLITATGQRVTLRCSPRSGDLSVYWYQQSLDQGLQFLIQYYNGEERAKGNILERFSAQQFPDLHSELNLSSLELGDSALYFCASSSGHPKTQYFGPGTRLLVL.

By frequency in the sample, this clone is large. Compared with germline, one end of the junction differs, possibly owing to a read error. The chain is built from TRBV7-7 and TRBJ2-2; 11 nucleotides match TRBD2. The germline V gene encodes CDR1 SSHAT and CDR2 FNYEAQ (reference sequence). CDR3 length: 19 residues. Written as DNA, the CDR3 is TGTGCTAGCAGCTTATTCCCCGATAGCGGGGGGGCCTACACCGGGGAGCTGTTTTTT. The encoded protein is CASSLFPDSGGAYTGELFF.

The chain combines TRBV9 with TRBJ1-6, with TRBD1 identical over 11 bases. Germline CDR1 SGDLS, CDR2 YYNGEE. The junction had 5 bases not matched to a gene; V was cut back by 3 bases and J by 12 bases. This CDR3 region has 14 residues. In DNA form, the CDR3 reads TGTGCCAGCAGCGCCCGGGACAGGGGGGTACCCCTCCACTTT. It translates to CASSARDRGVPLHF.